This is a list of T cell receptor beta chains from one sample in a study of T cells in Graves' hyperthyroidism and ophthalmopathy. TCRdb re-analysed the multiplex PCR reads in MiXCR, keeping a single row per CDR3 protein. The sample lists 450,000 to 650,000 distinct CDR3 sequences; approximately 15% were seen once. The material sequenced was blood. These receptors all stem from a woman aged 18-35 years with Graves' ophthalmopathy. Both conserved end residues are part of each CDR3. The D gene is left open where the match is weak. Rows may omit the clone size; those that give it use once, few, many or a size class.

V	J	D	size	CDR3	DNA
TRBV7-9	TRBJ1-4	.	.	CASSSPLSQGEKLFF	TGTGCCAGCAGCTCCCCGCTGAGCCAGGGTGAAAAACTGTTTTTT
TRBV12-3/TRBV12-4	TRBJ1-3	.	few	CASSLLGGNTIYF	TGTGCCAGCAGTTTACTAGGGGGAAACACCATATATTTT
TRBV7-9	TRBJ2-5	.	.	CASSYSWETQYF	TGTGCCAGCAGCTACTCGTGGGAGACCCAGTACTTC
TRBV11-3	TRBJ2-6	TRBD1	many	CASSSGQGNGANVLTF	TGTGCCAGCAGCTCCGGACAGGGGAATGGGGCCAACGTCCTGACTTTC
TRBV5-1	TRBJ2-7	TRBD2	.	CASSPGTSGRGPYEQYF	TGCGCCAGCAGCCCCGGGACTAGCGGGAGGGGGCCCTACGAGCAGTACTTC
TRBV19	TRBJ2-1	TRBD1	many	CASSGTGNNEQFF	TGTGCCAGTTCCGGGACAGGGAACAATGAGCAGTTCTTC
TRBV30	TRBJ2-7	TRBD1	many	CAFRDRASYEQYF	TGTGCCTTCCGGGACAGGGCCTCCTACGAGCAGTACTTC
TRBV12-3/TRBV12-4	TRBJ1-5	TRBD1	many	CASSSTDRAQPQHF	TGTGCCAGCAGCTCCACTGACAGGGCTCAGCCCCAGCATTTT
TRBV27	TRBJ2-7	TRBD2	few	CASSPPGGLDNEQYF	TGTGCCAGCAGTCCCCCGGGTGGACTAGATAACGAGCAGTACTTC
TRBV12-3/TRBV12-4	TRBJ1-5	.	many	CASRPDSKGNQPQHF	TGTGCCAGCAGACCCGACAGTAAGGGCAATCAGCCCCAGCATTTT
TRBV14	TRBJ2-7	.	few	CASSREVLYEQYF	TGTGCCAGCAGCCGCGAGGTTCTCTACGAGCAGTACTTC
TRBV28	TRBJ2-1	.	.	CASSLTHSKRVKQFF	TGTGCCAGCAGTTTGACTCACTCTAAGAGGGTGAAACAGTTCTTC
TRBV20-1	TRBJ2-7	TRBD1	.	CSAPYPRDRSYEQYF	TGCAGTGCCCCCTACCCCCGGGACAGGAGCTACGAGCAGTACTTC
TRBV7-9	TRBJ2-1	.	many	CASSESRFYNEQFF	TGTGCCAGCAGCGAGAGCAGGTTCTACAATGAGCAGTTCTTC
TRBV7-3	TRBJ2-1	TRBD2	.	CASSIRAGADNEQFF	TGTGCCAGCAGCATACGAGCGGGAGCGGACAATGAGCAGTTCTTC
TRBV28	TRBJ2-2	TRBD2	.	CASATPSPSGGYTGELFF	TGTGCCAGCGCTACCCCTTCTCCTAGCGGGGGGTACACCGGGGAGCTGTTTTTT
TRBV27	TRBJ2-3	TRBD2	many	CASRRLAGGRGTQYF	TGTGCCAGCAGAAGACTAGCGGGAGGGCGCGGTACGCAGTATTTT
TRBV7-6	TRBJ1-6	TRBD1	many	CATGQGGDSPLHF	TGTGCAACGGGACAGGGAGGCGATTCACCCCTCCACTTT
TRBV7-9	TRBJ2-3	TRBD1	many	CASILPGTGSTDTQYF	TGTGCCAGCATCCTACCCGGGACAGGAAGCACAGATACGCAGTATTTT
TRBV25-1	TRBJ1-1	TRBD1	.	CASSTTGALTEAFF	TGTGCCAGCAGTACGACAGGGGCTCTAACTGAAGCTTTCTTT
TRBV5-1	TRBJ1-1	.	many	CASSLDARDTEAFF	TGCGCCAGCAGCTTGGATGCCCGAGACACTGAAGCTTTCTTT
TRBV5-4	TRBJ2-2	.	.	CASSSPPTGELFF	TGTGCCAGCAGCTCGCCACCCACCGGGGAGCTGTTTTTT
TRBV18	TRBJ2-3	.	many	CASSPNGAWADTQYF	TGTGCCAGCTCACCAAACGGGGCGTGGGCAGATACGCAGTATTTT
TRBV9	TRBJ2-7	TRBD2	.	CASSVAGGTSDSYEQYF	TGTGCCAGCAGCGTAGCTGGGGGGACTAGCGACTCCTACGAGCAGTACTTC
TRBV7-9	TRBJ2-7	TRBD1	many	CASSYRDREFGEQYF	TGTGCCAGCAGCTATAGGGACAGGGAGTTCGGCGAGCAGTACTTC